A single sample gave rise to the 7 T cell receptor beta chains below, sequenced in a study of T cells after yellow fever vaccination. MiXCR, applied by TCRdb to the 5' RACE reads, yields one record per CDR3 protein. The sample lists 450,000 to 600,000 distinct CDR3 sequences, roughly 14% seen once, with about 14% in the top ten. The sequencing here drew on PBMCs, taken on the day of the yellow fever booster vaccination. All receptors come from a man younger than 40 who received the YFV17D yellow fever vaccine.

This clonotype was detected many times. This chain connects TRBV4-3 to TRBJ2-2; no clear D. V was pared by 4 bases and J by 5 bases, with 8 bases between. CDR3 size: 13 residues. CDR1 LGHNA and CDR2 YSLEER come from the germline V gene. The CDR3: CASSLPETGELFF. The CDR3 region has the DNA TGCGCCAGCAGCCTCCCCGAGACCGGGGAGCTGTTTTTT.

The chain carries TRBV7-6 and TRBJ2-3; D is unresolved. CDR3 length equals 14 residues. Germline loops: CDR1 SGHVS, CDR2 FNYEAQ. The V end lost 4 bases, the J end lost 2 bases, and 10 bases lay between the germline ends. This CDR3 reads CASSSAPPTDTQYF. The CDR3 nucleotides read TGTGCCAGCAGCTCTGCCCCCCCCACAGATACGCAGTATTTT.

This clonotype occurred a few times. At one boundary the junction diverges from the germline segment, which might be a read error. In DNA form, the CDR3 reads TGTGCCAGCAGCTTTCCCAACTCCTACGAGCAGTACTTC. It is translated as CASSFPNSYEQYF. The gene calls are TRBV5-1 and TRBJ2-7, with D uncertain. The CDR3 has 13 residues. Per the germline V gene, CDR1 is SGHRS and CDR2 is YFSETQ.

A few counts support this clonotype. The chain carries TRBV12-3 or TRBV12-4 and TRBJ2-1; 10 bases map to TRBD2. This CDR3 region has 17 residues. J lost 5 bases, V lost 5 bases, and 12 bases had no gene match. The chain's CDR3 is CASSQIAGLAFHNEQFF. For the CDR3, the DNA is TGTGCCAGCAGTCAAATAGCGGGACTAGCGTTCCACAATGAGCAGTTCTTC.

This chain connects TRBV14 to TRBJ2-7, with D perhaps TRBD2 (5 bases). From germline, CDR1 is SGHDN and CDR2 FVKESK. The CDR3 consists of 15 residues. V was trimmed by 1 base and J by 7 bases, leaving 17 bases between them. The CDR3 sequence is CASSQGPGEPNEQYF. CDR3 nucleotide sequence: TGTGCCAGCAGCCAAGGTCCCGGGGAGCCGAATGAGCAGTACTTC.

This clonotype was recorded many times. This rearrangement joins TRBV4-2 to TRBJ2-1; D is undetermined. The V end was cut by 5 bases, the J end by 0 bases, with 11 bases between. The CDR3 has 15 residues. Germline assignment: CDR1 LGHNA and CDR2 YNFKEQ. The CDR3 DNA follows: TGTGCCAGCAGCAACGGACGGAGCTCCTACAATGAGCAGTTCTTC. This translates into CASSNGRSSYNEQFF.

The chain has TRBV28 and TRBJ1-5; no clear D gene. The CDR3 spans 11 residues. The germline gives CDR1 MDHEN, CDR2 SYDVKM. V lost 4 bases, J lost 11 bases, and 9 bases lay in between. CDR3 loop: CASSSREAQHF. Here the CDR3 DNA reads TGTGCCAGCAGTTCCCGGGAGGCCCAGCATTTT.